This TCR beta chain was profiled in a study of shared clonotypes between healthy human individuals. Study-wide background: Three plates each covered CD4 naive and memory; CD8 naive two, CD8 memory one. Whole-study findings and limits: Clonotypes which were not shared had lower generation probabilities than clonotypes that all four donors shared.

Clones were sequenced by immunoSEQ multiplex PCR, and TCRdb holds only the in-frame ones, with some missing. The table has 2 million to 3 million clones, 85% to 95% seen once. This CDR3 comprises 14 residues. To note about this clone: Its matching antigen is unknown.

What was sequenced was naive CD4+ T cells sorted from blood. Documented subset: CD45RA+ positively selected. The genes are TRBV21-1 and TRBJ2-2. TRBV21-1 is a known pseudogene. The origin of this receptor is a man aged 18 to 29 in good health. CDR3 bases: TGTGCCAGAAATCAGGAGCCGGACACCGGGGAGCTGTTTTTT. This translates into CARNQEPDTGELFF.